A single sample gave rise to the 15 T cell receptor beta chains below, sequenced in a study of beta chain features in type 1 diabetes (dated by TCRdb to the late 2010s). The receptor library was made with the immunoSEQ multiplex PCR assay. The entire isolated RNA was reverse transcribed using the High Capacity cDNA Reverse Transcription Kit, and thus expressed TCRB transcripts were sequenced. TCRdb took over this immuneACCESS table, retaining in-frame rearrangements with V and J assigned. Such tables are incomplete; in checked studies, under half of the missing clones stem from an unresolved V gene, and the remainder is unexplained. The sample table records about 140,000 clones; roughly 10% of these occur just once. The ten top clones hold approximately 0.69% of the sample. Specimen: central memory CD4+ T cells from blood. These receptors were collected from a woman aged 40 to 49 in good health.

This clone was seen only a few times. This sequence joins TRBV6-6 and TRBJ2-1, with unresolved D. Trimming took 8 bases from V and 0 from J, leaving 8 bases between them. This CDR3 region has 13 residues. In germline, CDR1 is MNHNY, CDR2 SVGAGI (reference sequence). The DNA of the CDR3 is TGTGCCAGCTCGGAGAGCTCCTACAATGAGCAGTTCTTC. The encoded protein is CASSESSYNEQFF.

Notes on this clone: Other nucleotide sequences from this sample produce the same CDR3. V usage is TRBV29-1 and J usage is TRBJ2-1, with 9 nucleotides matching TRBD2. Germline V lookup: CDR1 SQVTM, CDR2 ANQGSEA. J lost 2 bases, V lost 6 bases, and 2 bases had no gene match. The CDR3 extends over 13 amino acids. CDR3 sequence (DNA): TGCAGCGTAGGCGGGGGGGCCTACAATGAGCAGTTCTTC. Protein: CSVGGGAYNEQFF.

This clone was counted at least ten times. The CDR3 DNA sequence: TGTGCCAGCAGTGAATACAGGGCTGGGGAGACCCAGTACTTC. Translated: CASSEYRAGETQYF. The chain recombines TRBV25-1 with TRBJ2-5; tentatively, D is TRBD1 (5 bases). The CDR3 has 14 residues. In germline, CDR1 is MGHDK, CDR2 SYGVNS. V lost 0 bases and J lost 5, with 10 bases in between. The full variable domain, with the rest looked up from reference TRBV25-1 and TRBJ2-5, is EADIYQTPRYLVIGTGKKITLECSQTMGHDKMYWYQQDPGMELHLIHYSYGVNSTEKGDLSSESTVSRIRTEHFPLTLESARPSHTSQYLCASSEYRAGETQYFGPGTRLLVL.

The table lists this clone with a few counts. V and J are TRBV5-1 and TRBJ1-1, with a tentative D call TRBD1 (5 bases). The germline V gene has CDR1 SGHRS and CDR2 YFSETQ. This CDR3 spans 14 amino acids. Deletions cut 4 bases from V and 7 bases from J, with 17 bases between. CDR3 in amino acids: CASSLGTHGGEAFF. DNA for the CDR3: TGCGCCAGCAGCCTCGGGACTCACGGAGGTGAAGCTTTCTTT.

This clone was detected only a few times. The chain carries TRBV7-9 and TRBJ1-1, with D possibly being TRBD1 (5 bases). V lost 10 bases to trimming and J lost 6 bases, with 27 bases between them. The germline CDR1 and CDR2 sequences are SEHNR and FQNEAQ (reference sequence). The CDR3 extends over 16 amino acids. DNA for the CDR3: TGTGCCACCAAAAACACCCAAAGGGGCCGTCAGGCTGAAGCTTTCTTT. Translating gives CATKNTQRGRQAEAFF.

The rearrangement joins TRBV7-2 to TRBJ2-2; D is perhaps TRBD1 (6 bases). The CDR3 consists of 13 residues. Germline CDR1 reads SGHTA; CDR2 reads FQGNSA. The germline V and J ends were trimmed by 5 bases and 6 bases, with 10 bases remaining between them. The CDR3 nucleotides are TGTGCCAGCAGCCACAGGGCGTCCGGGGAGCTGTTTTTT. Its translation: CASSHRASGELFF.

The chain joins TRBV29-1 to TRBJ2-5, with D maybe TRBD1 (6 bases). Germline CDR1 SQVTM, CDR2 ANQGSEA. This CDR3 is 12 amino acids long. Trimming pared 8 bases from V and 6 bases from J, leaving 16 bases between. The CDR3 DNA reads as TGCAGCAGAGGAGGCAGGGGTCAGACCCAGTACTTC. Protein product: CSRGGRGQTQYF.

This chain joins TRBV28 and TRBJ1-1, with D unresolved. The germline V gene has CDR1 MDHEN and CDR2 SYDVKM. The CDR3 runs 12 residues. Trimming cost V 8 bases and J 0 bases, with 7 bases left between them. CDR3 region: CASAILNTEAFF. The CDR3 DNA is TGTGCCAGCGCTATTTTGAACACTGAAGCTTTCTTT.

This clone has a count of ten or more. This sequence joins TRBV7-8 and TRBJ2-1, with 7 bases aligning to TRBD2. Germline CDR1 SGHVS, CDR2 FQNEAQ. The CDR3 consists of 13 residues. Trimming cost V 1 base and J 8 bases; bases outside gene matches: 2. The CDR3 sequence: CASSLGLADEQFF. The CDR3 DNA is TGTGCCAGCAGCTTAGGACTAGCAGATGAGCAGTTCTTC.

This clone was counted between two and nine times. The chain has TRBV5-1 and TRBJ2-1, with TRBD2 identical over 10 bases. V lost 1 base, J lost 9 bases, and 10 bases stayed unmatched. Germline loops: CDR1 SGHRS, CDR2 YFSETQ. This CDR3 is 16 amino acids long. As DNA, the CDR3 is TGCGCCAGCAGCTTGAGTGTACAGCGGGGGGGCGGTGAGCAGTTCTTC. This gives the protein CASSLSVQRGGGEQFF.

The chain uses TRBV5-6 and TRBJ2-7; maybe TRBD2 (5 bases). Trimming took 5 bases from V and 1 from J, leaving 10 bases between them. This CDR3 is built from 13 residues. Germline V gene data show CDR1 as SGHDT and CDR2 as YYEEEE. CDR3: CASSGRRSYEQYF. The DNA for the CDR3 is TGTGCCAGCAGTGGTAGGAGGTCCTACGAGCAGTACTTC.

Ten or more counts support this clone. CDR3 nucleotides: TGTGCCAGCAGCACAGGACAGGGAGATGAAAAACTGTTTTTT. Translated: CASSTGQGDEKLFF. The rearrangement uses TRBV11-2 and TRBJ1-4; 8 bases are a match to TRBD1. CDR3 length: 14 residues. Germline CDR1 and CDR2: SGHAT and FQNNGV. V dropped 5 bases and J dropped 6; count of bases not matched to a gene: 5.

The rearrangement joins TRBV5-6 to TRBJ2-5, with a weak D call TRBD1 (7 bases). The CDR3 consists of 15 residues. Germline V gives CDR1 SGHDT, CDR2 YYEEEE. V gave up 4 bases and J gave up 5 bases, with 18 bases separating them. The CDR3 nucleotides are TGTGCCAGCAGCATTACACTACAGGGGAGGGAGACCCAGTACTTC. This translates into CASSITLQGRETQYF.

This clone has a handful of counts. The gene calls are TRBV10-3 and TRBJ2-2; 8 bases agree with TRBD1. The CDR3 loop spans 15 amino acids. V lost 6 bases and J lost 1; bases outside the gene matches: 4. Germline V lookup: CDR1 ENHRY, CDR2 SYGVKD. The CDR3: CAIRTGTGNTGELFF. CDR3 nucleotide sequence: TGTGCCATCAGGACCGGGACAGGGAACACCGGGGAGCTGTTTTTT.

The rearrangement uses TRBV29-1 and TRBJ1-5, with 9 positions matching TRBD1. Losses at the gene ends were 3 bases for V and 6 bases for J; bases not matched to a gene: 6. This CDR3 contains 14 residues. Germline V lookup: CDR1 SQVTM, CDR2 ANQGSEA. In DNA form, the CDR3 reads TGCAGCGTTGAGGAGACAGGGGGTGGTCAGCCCCAGCATTTT. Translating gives CSVEETGGGQPQHF.